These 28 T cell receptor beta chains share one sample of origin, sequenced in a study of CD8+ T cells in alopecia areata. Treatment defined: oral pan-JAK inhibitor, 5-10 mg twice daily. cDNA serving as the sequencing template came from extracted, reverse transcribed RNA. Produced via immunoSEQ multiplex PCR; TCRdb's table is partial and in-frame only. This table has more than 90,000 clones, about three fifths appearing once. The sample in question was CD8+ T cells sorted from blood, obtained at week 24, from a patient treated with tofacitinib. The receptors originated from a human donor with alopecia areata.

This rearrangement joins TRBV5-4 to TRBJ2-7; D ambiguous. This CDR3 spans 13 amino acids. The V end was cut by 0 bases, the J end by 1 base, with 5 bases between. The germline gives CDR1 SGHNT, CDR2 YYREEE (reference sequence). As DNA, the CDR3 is TGTGCCAGCAGCTTGGAAGGTTCCTACGAGCAGTACTTC. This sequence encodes CASSLEGSYEQYF. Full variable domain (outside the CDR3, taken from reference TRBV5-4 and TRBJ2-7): ETGVTQSPTHLIKTRGQQVTLRCSSQSGHNTVSWYQQALGQGPQFIFQYYREEENGRGNFPPRFSGLQFPNYSSELNVNALELDDSALYLCASSLEGSYEQYFGPGTRLTVT.

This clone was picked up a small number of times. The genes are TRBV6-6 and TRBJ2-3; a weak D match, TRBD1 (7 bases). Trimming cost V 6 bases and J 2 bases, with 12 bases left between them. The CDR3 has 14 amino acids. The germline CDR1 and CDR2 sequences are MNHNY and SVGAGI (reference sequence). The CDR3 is CASSEEGATDTQYF. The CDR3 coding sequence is TGTGCCAGCAGCGAGGAGGGGGCCACAGATACGCAGTATTTT.

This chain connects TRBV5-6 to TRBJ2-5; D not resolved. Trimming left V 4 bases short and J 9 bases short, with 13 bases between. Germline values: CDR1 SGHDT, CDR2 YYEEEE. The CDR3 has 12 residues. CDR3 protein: CASSPGVLAQYF. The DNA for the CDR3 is TGTGCCAGCAGCCCTGGAGTCCTGGCCCAGTACTTC.

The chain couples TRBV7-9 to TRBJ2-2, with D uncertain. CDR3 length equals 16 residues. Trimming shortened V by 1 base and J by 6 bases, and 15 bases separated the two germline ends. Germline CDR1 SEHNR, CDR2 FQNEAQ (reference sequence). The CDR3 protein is CASSLVAVIFPGELFF. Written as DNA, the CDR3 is TGTGCCAGCAGCTTAGTGGCAGTTATATTCCCCGGGGAGCTGTTTTTT.

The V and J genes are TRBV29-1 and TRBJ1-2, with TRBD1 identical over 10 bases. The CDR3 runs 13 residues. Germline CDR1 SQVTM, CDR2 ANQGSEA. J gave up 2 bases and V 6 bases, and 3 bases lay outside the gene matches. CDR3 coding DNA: TGCAGCGTGACAGGGGGCATGAACTATGGCTACACCTTC. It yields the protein CSVTGGMNYGYTF.

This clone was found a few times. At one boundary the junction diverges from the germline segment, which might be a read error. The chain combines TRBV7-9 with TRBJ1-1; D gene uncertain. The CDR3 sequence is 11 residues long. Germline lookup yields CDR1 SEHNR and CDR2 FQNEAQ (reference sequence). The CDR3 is CASSSRPVEVF. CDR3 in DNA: TGTGCCAGCAGTTCAAGACCGGTAGAAGTCTTT.

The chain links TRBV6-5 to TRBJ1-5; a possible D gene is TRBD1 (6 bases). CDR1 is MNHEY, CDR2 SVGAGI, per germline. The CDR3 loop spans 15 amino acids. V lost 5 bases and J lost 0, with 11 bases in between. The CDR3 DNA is TGTGCCAGCAGTCAAGACAGGAATAGCAATCAGCCCCAGCATTTT. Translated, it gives CASSQDRNSNQPQHF.

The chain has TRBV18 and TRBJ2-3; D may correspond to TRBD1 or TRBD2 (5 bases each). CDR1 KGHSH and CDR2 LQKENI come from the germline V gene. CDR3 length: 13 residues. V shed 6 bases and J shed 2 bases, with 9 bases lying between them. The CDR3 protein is CASSGADTDTQYF. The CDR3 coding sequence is TGTGCCAGCTCCGGGGCGGACACAGATACGCAGTATTTT.

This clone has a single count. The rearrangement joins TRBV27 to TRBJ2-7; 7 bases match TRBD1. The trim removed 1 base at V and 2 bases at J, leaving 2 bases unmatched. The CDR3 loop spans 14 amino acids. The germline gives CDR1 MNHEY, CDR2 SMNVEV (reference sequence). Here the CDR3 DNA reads TGTGCCAGCAGTTTATTGGGACAGCCCTACGAGCAGTACTTC. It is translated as CASSLLGQPYEQYF.

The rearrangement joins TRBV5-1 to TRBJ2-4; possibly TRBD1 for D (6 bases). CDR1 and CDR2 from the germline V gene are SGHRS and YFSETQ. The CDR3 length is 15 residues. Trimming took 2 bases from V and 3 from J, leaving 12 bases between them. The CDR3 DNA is TGCGCCAGCAGCTTCCCAAAGGGGGACAAAAACATTCAGTACTTC. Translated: CASSFPKGDKNIQYF.

CDR3 nucleotides: TGTGCCAGCAGCTTAGGACTAGCGGGGGCAGATACGCAGTATTTT. Translation: CASSLGLAGADTQYF. The chain couples TRBV7-8 to TRBJ2-3; TRBD2 agrees at 12 bases. The CDR3 extends over 15 amino acids. Germline loops: CDR1 SGHVS, CDR2 FQNEAQ. V gave up 1 base and J gave up 4 bases; unmatched junction bases: 0.

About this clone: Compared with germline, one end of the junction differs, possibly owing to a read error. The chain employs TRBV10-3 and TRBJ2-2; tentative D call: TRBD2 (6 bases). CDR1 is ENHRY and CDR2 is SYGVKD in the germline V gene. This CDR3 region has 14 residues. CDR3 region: CASSSGTNTGELFF. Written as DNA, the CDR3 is TGTGCCAGCAGTTCCGGGACTAACACCGGGGAGCTGTTTTTT.

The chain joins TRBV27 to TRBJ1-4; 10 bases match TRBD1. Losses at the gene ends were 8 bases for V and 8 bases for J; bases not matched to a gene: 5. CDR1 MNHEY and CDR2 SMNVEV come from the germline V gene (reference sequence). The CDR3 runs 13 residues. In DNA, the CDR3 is TGTGCCAGCCGGACAGGGGGTGACGAAAAACTGTTTTTT. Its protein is CASRTGGDEKLFF.

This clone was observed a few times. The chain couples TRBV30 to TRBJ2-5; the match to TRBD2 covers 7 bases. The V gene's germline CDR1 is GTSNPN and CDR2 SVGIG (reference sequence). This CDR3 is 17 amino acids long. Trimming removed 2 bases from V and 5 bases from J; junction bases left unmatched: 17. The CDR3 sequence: CAWSKGLAVPAGETQYF. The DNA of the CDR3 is TGTGCCTGGAGTAAGGGGCTAGCGGTGCCCGCGGGGGAGACCCAGTACTTC.

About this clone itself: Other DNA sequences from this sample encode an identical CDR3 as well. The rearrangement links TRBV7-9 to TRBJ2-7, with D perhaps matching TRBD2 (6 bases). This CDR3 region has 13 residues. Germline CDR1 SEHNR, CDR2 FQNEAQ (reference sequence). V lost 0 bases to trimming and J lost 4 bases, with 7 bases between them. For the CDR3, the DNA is TGTGCCAGCAGCTTAGCGGGGGGATACGAGCAGTACTTC. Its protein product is CASSLAGGYEQYF.

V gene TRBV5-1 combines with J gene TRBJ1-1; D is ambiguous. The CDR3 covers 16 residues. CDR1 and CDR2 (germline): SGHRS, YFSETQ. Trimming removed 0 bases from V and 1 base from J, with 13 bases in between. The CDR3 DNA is TGCGCCAGCAGCTTGGGCCCGGGTAGCGGGAACACTGAAGCTTTCTTT. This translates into CASSLGPGSGNTEAFF.

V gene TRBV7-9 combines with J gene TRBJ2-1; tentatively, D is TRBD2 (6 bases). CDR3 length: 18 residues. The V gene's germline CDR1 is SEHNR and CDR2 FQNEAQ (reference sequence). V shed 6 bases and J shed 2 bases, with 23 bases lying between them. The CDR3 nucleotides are TGTGCCAGCAGATCCCCCTATACCCCCGGGGGTGCCTACAATGAGCAGTTCTTC. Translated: CASRSPYTPGGAYNEQFF.

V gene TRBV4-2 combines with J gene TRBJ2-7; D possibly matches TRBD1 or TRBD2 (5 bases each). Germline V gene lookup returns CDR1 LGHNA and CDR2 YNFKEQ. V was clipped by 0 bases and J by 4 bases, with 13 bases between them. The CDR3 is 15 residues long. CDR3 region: CASSQDWGPGYEQYF. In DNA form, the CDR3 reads TGTGCCAGCAGCCAAGATTGGGGCCCGGGATACGAGCAGTACTTC.

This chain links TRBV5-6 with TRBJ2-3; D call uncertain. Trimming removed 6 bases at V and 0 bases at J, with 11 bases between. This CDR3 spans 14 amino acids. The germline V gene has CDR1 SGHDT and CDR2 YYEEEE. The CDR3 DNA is TGTGCCAGCACCCACGGCGATAGCACAGATACGCAGTATTTT. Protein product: CASTHGDSTDTQYF.

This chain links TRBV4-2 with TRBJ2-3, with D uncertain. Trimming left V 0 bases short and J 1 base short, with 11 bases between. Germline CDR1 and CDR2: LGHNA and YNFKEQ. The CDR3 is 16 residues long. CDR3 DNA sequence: TGTGCCAGCAGCCAAGATCCTTCTGTCCGCACAGATACGCAGTATTTT. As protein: CASSQDPSVRTDTQYF.

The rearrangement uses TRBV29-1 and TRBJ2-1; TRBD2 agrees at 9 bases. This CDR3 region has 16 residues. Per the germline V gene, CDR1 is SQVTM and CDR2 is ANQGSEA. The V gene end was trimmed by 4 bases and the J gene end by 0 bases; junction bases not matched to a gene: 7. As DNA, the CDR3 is TGCAGCGTTGTCCCAATAGCGGGGGACTCCTACAATGAGCAGTTCTTC. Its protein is CSVVPIAGDSYNEQFF.

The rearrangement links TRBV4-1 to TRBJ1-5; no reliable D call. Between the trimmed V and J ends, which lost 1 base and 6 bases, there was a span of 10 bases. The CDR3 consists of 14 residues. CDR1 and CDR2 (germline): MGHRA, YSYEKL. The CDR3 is CASSQAGGFQPQHF. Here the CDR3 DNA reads TGCGCCAGCAGCCAAGCTGGTGGGTTTCAGCCCCAGCATTTT.

The CDR3 DNA reads as TGTGCCAGCAGCTCCCCCTGGGTCGATGAGCAGTTCTTC. Its translation is CASSSPWVDEQFF. The V gene is TRBV7-9, the J gene TRBJ2-1; D ambiguous. Germline V gene data show CDR1 as SEHNR and CDR2 as FQNEAQ (reference sequence). This CDR3 region has 13 residues. The V end was cut by 4 bases, the J end by 8 bases, with 12 bases between.

The DNA of the CDR3 is TGTGCCAGCAGTTACTCTAAGGCCAACGTCCTGACTTTC. It specifies CASSYSKANVLTF. This chain links TRBV6-5 with TRBJ2-6; D gene ambiguous. Germline-derived CDR1 and CDR2 are MNHEY and SVGAGI. The length of the CDR3 is 13 residues. The V end lost 0 bases, the J end lost 6 bases, and 3 bases lay between the germline ends.

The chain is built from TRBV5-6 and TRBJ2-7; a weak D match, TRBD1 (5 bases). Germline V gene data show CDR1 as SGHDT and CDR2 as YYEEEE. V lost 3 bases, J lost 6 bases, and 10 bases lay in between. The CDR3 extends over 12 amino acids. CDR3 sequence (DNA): TGTGCCAGCAGCTCGACAGCCCGCGAGCAGTACTTC. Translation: CASSSTAREQYF.

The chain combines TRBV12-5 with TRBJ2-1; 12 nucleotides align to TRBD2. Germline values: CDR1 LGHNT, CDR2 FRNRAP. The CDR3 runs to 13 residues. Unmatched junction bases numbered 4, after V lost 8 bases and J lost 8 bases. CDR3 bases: TGTGCTAGTACTAGCGGGGGGCCCGATGAGCAGTTCTTC. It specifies CASTSGGPDEQFF.

As DNA, the CDR3 is TGTGCCTGGAGTCGTGGGGAAGAGGAGTATGGCTACACCTTC. Translation gives CAWSRGEEEYGYTF. The chain is built from TRBV30 and TRBJ1-2; D not certain. V shed 2 bases and J shed 5 bases, with 15 bases lying between them. CDR3 length equals 14 residues. Germline V gene sequence: CDR1 GTSNPN, CDR2 SVGIG (reference sequence).

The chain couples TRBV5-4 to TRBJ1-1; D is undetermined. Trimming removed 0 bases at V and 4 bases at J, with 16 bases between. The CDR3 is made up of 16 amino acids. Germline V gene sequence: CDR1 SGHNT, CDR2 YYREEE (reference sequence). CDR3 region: CASSLGGMRNPTEAFF. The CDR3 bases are TGTGCCAGCAGCTTGGGTGGGATGCGAAACCCCACTGAAGCTTTCTTT. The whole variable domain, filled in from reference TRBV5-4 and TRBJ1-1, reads ETGVTQSPTHLIKTRGQQVTLRCSSQSGHNTVSWYQQALGQGPQFIFQYYREEENGRGNFPPRFSGLQFPNYSSELNVNALELDDSALYLCASSLGGMRNPTEAFFGQGTRLTVV.